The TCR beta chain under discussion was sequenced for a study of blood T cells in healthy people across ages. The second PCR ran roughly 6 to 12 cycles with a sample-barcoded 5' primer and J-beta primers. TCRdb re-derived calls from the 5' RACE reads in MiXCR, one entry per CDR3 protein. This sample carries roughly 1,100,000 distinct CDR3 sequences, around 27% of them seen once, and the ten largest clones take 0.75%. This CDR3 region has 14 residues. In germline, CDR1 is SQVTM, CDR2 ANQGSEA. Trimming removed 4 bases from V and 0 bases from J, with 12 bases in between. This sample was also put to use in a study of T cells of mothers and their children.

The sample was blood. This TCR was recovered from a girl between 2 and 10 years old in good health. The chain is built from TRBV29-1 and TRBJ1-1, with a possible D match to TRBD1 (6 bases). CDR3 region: CSVVGQTMNTEAFF. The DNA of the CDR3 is TGCAGCGTTGTAGGACAGACCATGAACACTGAAGCTTTCTTT.